This T cell receptor beta chain was sequenced for a study of patients and donors after allogeneic stem cell transplantation (dated by TCRdb to the early 2020s). CDR1 and CDR2 (KGHDR, SFDVKD) derive from the germline V gene. Inclusive of the bounding cysteine and phenylalanine, the CDR3 is 13 residues long. The retained sequence is limited to the CDR3, 39 bases, with the frame set at the first base. The sample holds one count of this clonotype. Its cognate antigen has yet to be identified. At one of its ends the junction is not consistent with the germline gene, which may arise from a read error. Preparation of the library involved RT-PCR. For sequencing, a NextSeq 550 was employed. TCRdb took the public reads, trimmed them with fastp at Q25, ran MiXCR for clone calling and kept in-frame beta chains. Here each entry gathers all rows of one CDR3 protein and keeps the most common genes and DNA. A total of approximately 160,000 distinct CDR3 sequences appear in this sample, roughly 24% of them only once. 25% to 30% of the sample is in the top ten clones.

Sequencing input: blood, either unsorted or a sorted T cell fraction (not recorded which). The origin of this receptor is a human donor who was either an allogeneic HSCT recipient or a stem cell or donor lymphocyte infusion donor (not recorded which). It is not recorded whose cells these are; they may come from a transplant donor. Recombination connected TRBV24-1 to TRBJ2-5; too little of a D gene remains to name it. The CDR3: CATSAMGAETHYF. The base sequence is TGTGCCACCAGTGCGATGGGTGCCGAGACCCACTACTTC.